The 3 T cell receptor beta chains below were found in one sample sequenced in a study of blood T cell repertoires in COVID-19. Libraries were prepared by immunoSEQ multiplex PCR; TCRdb keeps only in-frame clonotypes and omits some of them. The sample has around 300,000 clones, more than 80% seen once. The sample comprised PBMCs or T cells enriched from blood (not recorded which). The receptors originated from a woman in her 30s who had recovered from COVID-19.

This sequence joins TRBV6-1 and TRBJ1-5, with unresolved D. Deletions cut 3 bases from V and 4 bases from J, with 13 bases between. The CDR3 runs to 15 residues. Germline lookup yields CDR1 MNHNS and CDR2 SASEGT. CDR3 in amino acids: CASSDGRGRNQPQHF. The CDR3 DNA reads TGTGCCAGCAGTGATGGGCGAGGGAGGAATCAGCCCCAGCATTTT.

The gene calls are TRBV30 and TRBJ1-2, with D perhaps TRBD1 (5 bases). V was pared by 0 bases and J by 5 bases, with 10 bases between. The CDR3 contains 13 residues. Germline CDR1 reads GTSNPN; CDR2 reads SVGIG (reference sequence). The CDR3 region is CAWSVQGVYGYTF. Written as DNA, the CDR3 is TGTGCCTGGAGTGTACAAGGGGTTTATGGCTACACCTTC.

J is TRBJ1-1 and V is TRBV28; D is undetermined. V dropped 2 bases and J dropped 8 bases, with 12 bases sitting between them. The CDR3 sequence is 13 residues long. Germline CDR1 reads MDHEN; CDR2 reads SYDVKM. Here the CDR3 reads CASSLETPREAFF. The CDR3 nucleotides are TGTGCCAGCAGTTTAGAAACGCCGCGCGAAGCTTTCTTT.